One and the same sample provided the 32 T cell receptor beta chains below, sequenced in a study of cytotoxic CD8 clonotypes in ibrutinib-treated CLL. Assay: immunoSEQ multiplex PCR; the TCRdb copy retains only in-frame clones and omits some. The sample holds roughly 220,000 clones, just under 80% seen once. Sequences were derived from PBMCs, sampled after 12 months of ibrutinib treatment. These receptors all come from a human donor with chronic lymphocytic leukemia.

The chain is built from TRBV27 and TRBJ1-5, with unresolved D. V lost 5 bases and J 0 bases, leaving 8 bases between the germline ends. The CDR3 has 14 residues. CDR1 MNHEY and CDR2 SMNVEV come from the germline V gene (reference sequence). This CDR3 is CASSPTNSNQPQHF. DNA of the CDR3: TGTGCCAGCAGTCCAACGAATAGCAATCAGCCCCAGCATTTT.

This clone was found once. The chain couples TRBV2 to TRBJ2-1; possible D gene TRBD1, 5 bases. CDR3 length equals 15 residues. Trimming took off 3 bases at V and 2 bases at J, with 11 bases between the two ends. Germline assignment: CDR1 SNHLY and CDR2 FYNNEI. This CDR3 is CASSELGLAYNEQFF. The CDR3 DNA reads TGTGCCAGCAGTGAGTTGGGGCTTGCCTACAATGAGCAGTTCTTC.

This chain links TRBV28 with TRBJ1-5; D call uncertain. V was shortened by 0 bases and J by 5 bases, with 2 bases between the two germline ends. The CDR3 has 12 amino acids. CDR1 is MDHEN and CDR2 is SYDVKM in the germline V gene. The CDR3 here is CASSLWDQPQHF. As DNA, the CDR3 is TGTGCCAGCAGTTTATGGGATCAGCCCCAGCATTTT.

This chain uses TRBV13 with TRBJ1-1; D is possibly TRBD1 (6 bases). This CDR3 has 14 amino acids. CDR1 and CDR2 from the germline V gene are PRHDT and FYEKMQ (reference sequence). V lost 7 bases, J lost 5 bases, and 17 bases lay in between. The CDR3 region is CASTRGTGRTEAFF. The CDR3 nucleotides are TGTGCCAGCACCCGGGGCACAGGGAGGACTGAAGCTTTCTTT.

CDR3 sequence (DNA): TGCGCCAGCACGCTAATAACAGGGGGCACTGAAGCTTTCTTT. It is translated as CASTLITGGTEAFF. This sequence joins TRBV5-1 and TRBJ1-1; 8 nucleotides agree with TRBD1. The V gene end was trimmed by 6 bases and the J gene end by 4 bases; junction bases not matched to a gene: 8. The V gene's germline CDR1 is SGHRS and CDR2 YFSETQ. This CDR3 is built from 14 residues.

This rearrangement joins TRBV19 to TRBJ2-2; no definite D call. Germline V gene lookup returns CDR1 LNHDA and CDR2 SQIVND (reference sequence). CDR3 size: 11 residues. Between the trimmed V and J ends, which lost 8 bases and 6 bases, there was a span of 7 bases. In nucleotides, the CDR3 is TGTGCCAGTTACGCTTCCGGGGAGCTGTTTTTT. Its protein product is CASYASGELFF.

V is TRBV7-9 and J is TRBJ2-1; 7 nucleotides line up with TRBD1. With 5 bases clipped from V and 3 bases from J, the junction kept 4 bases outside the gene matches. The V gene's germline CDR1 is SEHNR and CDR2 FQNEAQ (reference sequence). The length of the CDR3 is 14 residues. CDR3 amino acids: CASSHRDSYNEQFF. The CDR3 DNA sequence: TGTGCCAGCAGCCACCGGGACAGCTACAATGAGCAGTTCTTC.

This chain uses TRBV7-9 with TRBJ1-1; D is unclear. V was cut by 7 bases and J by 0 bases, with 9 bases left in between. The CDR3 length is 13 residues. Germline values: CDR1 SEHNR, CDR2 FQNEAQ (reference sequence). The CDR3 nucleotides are TGTGCCAGCAATTGGGGATTGAACACTGAAGCTTTCTTT. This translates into CASNWGLNTEAFF.

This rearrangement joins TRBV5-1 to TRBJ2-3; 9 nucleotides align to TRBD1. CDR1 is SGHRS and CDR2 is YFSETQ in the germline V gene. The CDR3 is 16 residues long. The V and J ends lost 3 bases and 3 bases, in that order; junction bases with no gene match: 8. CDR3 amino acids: CASSSGTGFRTDTQYF. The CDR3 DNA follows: TGCGCCAGCAGCTCCGGGACAGGGTTTAGGACAGATACGCAGTATTTT.

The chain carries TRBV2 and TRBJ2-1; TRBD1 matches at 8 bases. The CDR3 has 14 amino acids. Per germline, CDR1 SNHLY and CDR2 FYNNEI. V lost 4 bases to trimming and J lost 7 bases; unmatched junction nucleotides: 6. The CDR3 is CASSGGQVLNEQFF. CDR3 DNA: TGTGCCAGCAGTGGGGGACAGGTGTTGAATGAGCAGTTCTTC.

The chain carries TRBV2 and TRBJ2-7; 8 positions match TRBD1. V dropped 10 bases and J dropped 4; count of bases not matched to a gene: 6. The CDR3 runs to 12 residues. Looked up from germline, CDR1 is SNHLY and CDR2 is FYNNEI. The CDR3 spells CATTTGGYEQYF. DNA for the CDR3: TGTGCCACGACTACAGGGGGGTACGAGCAGTACTTC.

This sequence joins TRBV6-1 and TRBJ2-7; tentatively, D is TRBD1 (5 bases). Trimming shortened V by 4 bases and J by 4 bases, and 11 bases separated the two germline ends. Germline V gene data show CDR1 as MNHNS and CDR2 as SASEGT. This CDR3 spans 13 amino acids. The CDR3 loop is CASSGRTPYEQYF. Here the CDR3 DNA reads TGTGCCAGCAGTGGACGGACACCTTACGAGCAGTACTTC.

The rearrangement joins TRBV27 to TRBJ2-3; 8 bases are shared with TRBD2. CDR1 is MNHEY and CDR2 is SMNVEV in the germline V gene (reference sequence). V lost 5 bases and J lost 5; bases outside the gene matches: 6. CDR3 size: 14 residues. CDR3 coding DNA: TGTGCCAGCAGTATCCGGGAGGGACTAGATACGCAGTATTTT. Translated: CASSIREGLDTQYF.

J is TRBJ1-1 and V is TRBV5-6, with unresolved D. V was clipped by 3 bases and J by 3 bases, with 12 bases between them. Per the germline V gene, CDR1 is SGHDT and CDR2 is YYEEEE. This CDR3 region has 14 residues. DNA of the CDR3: TGTGCCAGCAGCTGGACCCTAGGTGACACTGAAGCTTTCTTT. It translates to CASSWTLGDTEAFF.

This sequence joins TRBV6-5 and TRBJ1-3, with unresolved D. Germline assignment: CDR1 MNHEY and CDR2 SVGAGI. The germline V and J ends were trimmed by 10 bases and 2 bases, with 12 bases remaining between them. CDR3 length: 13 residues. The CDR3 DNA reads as TGTGCCACCGCCCAGAATGCTGGAAACACCATATATTTT. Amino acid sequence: CATAQNAGNTIYF.

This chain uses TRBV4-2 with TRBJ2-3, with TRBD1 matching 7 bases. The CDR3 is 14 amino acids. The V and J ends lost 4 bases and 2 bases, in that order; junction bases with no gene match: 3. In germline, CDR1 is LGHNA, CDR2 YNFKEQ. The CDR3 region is CASSPGTATDTQYF. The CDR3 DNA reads TGTGCCAGCAGCCCTGGGACAGCCACAGATACGCAGTATTTT.

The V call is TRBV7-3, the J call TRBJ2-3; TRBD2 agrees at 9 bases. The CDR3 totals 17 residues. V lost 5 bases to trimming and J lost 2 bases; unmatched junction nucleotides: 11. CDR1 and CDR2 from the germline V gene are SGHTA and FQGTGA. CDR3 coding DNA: TGTGCCAGCAGCCCCCGTGGGAGCGGGGGGCACACAGATACGCAGTATTTT. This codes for CASSPRGSGGHTDTQYF.

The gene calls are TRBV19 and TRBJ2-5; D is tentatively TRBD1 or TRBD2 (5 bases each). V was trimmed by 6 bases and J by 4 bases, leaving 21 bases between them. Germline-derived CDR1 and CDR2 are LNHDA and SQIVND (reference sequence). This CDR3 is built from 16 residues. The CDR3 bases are TGTGCCAGTAGCACCGCCTTGGTGGCAGGGAGAGAGACCCAGTACTTC. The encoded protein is CASSTALVAGRETQYF.

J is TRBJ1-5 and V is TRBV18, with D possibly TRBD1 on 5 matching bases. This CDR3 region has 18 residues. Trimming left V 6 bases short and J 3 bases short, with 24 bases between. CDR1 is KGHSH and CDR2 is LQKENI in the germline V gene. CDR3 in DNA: TGTGCCAGCTCTCCCACGACACCTGTGGGGGTAACCAATCAGCCCCAGCATTTT. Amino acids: CASSPTTPVGVTNQPQHF.

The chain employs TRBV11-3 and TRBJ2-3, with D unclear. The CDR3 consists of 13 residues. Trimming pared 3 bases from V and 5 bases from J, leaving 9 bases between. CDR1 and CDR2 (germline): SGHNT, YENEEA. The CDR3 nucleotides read TGTGCCAGCAGCTTTATGGAAGGAGATACGCAGTATTTT. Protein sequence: CASSFMEGDTQYF. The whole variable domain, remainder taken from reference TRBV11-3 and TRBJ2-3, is EAGVVQSPRYKIIEKKQPVAFWCNPISGHNTLYWYLQNLGQGPELLIRYENEEAVDDSQLPKDRFSAERLKGVDSTLKIQPAELGDSAVYLCASSFMEGDTQYFGPGTRLTVL.

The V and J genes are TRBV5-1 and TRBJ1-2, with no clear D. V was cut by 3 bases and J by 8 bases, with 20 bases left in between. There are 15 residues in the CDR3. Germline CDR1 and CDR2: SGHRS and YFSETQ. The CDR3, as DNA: TGCGCCAGCAGCTACGACCCCCACCCACCGGGAGGCTACACCTTC. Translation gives CASSYDPHPPGGYTF.

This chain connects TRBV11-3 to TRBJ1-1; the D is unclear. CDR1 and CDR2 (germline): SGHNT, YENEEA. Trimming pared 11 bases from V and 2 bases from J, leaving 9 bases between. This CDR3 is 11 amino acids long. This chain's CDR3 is CAARRNTEAFF. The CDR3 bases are TGTGCCGCGAGGAGAAACACTGAAGCTTTCTTT.

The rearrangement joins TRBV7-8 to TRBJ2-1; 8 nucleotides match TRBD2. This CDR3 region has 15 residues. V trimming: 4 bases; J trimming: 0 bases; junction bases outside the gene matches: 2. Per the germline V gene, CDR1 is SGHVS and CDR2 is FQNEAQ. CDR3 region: CASSSREGSYNEQFF. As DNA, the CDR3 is TGTGCCAGCAGCTCCCGGGAGGGCTCCTACAATGAGCAGTTCTTC. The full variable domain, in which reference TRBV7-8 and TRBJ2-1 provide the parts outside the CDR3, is GAGVSQSPRYKVAKRGQDVALRCDPISGHVSLFWYQQALGQGPEFLTYFQNEAQLDKSGLPSDRFFAERPEGSVSTLKIQRTQQEDSAVYLCASSSREGSYNEQFFGPGTRLTVL.

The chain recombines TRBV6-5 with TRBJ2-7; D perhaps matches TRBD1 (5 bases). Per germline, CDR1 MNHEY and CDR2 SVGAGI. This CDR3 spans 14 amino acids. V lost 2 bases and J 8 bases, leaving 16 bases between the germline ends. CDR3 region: CASSYRTSQDQQYF. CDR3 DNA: TGTGCCAGCAGTTACCGGACAAGTCAAGACCAGCAGTACTTC.

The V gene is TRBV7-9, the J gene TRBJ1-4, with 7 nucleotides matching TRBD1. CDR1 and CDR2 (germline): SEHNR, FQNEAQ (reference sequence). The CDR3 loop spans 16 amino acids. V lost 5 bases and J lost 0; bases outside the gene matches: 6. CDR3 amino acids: CASSEGTVATNEKLFF. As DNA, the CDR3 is TGTGCCAGCAGCGAAGGGACAGTAGCAACTAATGAAAAACTGTTTTTT.

This CDR3 reads CASSPSDNQPQHF. CDR3 in DNA: TGTGCCAGCAGCCCTTCAGATAATCAGCCCCAGCATTTT. The chain employs TRBV7-9 and TRBJ1-5, with D unclear. V was shortened by 5 bases and J by 4 bases, with 9 bases between the two germline ends. Germline V gene data show CDR1 as SEHNR and CDR2 as FQNEAQ (reference sequence). This CDR3 comprises 13 residues.

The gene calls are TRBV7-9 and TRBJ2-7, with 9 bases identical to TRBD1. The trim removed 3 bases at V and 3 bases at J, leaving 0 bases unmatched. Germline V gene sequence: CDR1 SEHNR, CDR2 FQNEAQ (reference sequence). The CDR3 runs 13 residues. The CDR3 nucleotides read TGTGCCAGCAGCTTGGACAGGGGCTACGAGCAGTACTTC. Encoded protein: CASSLDRGYEQYF.

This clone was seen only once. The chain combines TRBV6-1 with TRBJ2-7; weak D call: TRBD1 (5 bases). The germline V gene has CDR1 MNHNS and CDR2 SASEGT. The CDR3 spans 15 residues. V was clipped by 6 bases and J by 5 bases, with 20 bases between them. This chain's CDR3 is CASRLDTVPVNEQYF. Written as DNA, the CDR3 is TGTGCCAGCAGACTGGACACCGTCCCCGTAAACGAGCAGTACTTC.

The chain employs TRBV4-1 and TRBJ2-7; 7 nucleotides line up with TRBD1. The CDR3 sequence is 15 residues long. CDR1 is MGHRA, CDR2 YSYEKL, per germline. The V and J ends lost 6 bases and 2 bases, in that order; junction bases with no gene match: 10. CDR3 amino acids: CASRSLGQGAYEQYF. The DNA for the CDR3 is TGCGCCAGCAGAAGCTTGGGGCAGGGGGCCTACGAGCAGTACTTC.

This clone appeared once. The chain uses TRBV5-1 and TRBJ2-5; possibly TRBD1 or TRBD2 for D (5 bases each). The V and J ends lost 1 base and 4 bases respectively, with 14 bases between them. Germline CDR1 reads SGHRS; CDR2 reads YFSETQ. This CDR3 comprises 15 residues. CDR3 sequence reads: CASSLLPGRGETQYF. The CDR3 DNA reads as TGCGCCAGCAGCTTGTTACCGGGAAGGGGAGAGACCCAGTACTTC. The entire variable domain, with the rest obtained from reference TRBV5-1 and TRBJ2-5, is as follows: KAGVTQTPRYLIKTRGQQVTLSCSPISGHRSVSWYQQTPGQGLQFLFEYFSETQRNKGNFPGRFSGRQFSNSRSEMNVSTLELGDSALYLCASSLLPGRGETQYFGPGTRLLVL.

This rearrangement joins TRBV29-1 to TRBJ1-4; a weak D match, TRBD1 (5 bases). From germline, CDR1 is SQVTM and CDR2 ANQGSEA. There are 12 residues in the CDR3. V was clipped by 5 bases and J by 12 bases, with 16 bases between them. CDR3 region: CSVWQGGLELFF. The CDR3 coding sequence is TGCAGCGTTTGGCAGGGCGGGTTGGAACTGTTTTTT.

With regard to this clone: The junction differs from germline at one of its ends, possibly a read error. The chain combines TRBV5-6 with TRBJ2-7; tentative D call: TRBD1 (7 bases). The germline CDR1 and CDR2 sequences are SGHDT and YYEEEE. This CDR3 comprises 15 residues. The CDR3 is CASSLEGALAYEQYF. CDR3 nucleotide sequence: TGTGCCAGCAGTTTGGAGGGGGCCCTAGCCTACGAGCAGTACTTC.